Sequencing of this T cell receptor (beta chain) was carried out in a study of blood T cell repertoires in COVID-19. Measured with immunoSEQ multiplex PCR; TCRdb has only the in-frame clones, and not every one. The table lists about 59,000 clones, less than 85% of them singletons, with approximately 15% in the top ten. Germline assignment: CDR1 DFQATT and CDR2 SNEGSKA (reference sequence). The CDR3 runs to 12 residues. Deletions cut 3 bases from V and 7 bases from J, with 12 bases between. The sample was peripheral blood. The chain recombines TRBV20-1 with TRBJ1-2, with D possibly TRBD1 on 5 matching bases. The clonotype originates from a woman in her seventies with acute or convalescent COVID-19. This CDR3 is CSASAGRGGYTF. The CDR3 nucleotides read TGCAGTGCTAGTGCCGGTAGGGGTGGCTACACCTTC.